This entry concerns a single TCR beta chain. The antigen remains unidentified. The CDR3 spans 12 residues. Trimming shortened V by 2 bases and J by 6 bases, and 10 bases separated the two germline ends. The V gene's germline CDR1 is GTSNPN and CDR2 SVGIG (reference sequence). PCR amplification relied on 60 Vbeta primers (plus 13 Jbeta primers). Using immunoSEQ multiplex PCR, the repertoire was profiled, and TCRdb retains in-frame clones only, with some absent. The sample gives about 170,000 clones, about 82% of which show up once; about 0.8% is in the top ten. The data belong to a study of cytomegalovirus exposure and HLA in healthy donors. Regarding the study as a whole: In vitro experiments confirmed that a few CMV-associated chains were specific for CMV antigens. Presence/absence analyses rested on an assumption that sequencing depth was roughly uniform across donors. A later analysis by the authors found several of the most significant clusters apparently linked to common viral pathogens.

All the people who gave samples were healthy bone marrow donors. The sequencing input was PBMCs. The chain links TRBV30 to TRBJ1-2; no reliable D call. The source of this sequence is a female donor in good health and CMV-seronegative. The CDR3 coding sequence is TGTGCCTGGAGTAACTTTCGTGATGGCTACACCTTC. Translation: CAWSNFRDGYTF.